Listed here are 11 T cell receptor beta chains from one sample, sequenced in a study of blood T cell repertoires in COVID-19. Using immunoSEQ multiplex PCR, the repertoire was profiled, and TCRdb retains in-frame clones only, with some absent. The table shows some 700,000 clones, with about 87% occurring only once. Sequencing was carried out using peripheral blood. Source of these receptors: a woman between 18 and 29 years old with acute or convalescent COVID-19.

The chain recombines TRBV9 with TRBJ1-6, with TRBD1 matching 7 bases. Germline trimming cut 2 bases from V and 5 bases from J; bases unmatched to any gene: 4. This CDR3 has 15 residues. The germline V gene has CDR1 SGDLS and CDR2 YYNGEE. The CDR3 sequence is CASSVTGSDNSPLHF. Written as DNA, the CDR3 is TGTGCCAGCAGCGTGACAGGGTCTGATAATTCACCCCTCCACTTT.

This rearrangement joins TRBV7-2 to TRBJ2-3, with 11 bases lining up with TRBD1. CDR1 and CDR2 (germline): SGHTA, FQGNSA. The trim removed 3 bases at V and 4 bases at J, leaving 3 bases unmatched. This CDR3 is 15 amino acids long. Here the CDR3 reads CASSLDRGRADTQYF. Here the CDR3 DNA reads TGTGCCAGCAGCTTGGACAGGGGGCGCGCAGATACGCAGTATTTT.

This rearrangement joins TRBV27 to TRBJ2-5; TRBD1 might be the D (6 bases). This CDR3 spans 17 amino acids. V lost 0 bases to trimming and J lost 4 bases, with 18 bases between them. Germline V lookup: CDR1 MNHEY, CDR2 SMNVEV (reference sequence). The CDR3 region is CASSLSPYREGGETQYF. CDR3 sequence (DNA): TGTGCCAGCAGTTTATCCCCTTACAGGGAAGGGGGAGAGACCCAGTACTTC.

The CDR3 region has the DNA TGTGCCGTGCGACTAGCGGGGGCACAAGAGACCCAGTACTTC. Translating it yields CAVRLAGAQETQYF. The chain uses TRBV27 and TRBJ2-5, with 12 nucleotides matching TRBD2. Trimming took 11 bases from V and 2 from J; bases not matched to a gene: 6. The CDR3 totals 14 residues. Germline-derived CDR1 and CDR2 are MNHEY and SMNVEV (reference sequence).

The genes are TRBV6-5 and TRBJ1-2, with a tentative D call TRBD1 (6 bases). Trimming took off 0 bases at V and 6 bases at J, with 11 bases between the two ends. The CDR3 extends over 14 amino acids. The germline V gene has CDR1 MNHEY and CDR2 SVGAGI. The CDR3 nucleotides read TGTGCCAGCAGTTACTCGGGGGGGCCCGATGGCTACACCTTC. Amino acid sequence: CASSYSGGPDGYTF.

The V call is TRBV20-1, the J call TRBJ2-1; D uncertain. V dropped 3 bases and J dropped 4 bases, with 4 bases sitting between them. The CDR3 extends over 11 amino acids. Per the germline V gene, CDR1 is DFQATT and CDR2 is SNEGSKA (reference sequence). The CDR3 DNA sequence: TGCAGTGCTAGCAAATACAATGAGCAGTTCTTC. It yields the protein CSASKYNEQFF.

The DNA of the CDR3 is TGTGCCAGCAGCTTGCGGGGGTCAGGTCCTTACAATGAGCAGTTCTTC. This gives the protein CASSLRGSGPYNEQFF. V usage is TRBV5-6 and J usage is TRBJ2-1, with a tentative D call TRBD2 (6 bases). Trimming took 1 base from V and 4 from J, leaving 15 bases between them. The CDR3 covers 16 residues. Germline values: CDR1 SGHDT, CDR2 YYEEEE.

This chain uses TRBV25-1 with TRBJ1-4; D remains ambiguous. Germline V gives CDR1 MGHDK, CDR2 SYGVNS. CDR3 length: 12 residues. The V end lost 1 base, the J end lost 7 bases, and 4 bases lay between the germline ends. This CDR3 is CASSESSEKLFF. The CDR3 bases are TGTGCCAGCAGTGAATCTAGTGAAAAACTGTTTTTT.

The V call is TRBV5-6, the J call TRBJ1-2; TRBD1 aligns across 12 bases. Germline loops: CDR1 SGHDT, CDR2 YYEEEE. The CDR3 extends over 17 amino acids. Germline trimming cut 3 bases from V and 8 bases from J; bases unmatched to any gene: 14. This chain's CDR3 is CASSSVGTGGFIEGYTF. Here the CDR3 DNA reads TGTGCCAGCAGCTCAGTTGGGACAGGGGGCTTCATAGAAGGCTACACCTTC.

The V gene is TRBV3-1 (or the pseudogene TRBV3-2), the J gene TRBJ1-4; TRBD1 aligns across 8 bases. The CDR3 runs to 14 residues. Germline lookup yields CDR1 LGHDT and CDR2 YNNKEL (reference sequence). V was pared by 5 bases and J by 8 bases, with 7 bases of the junction left unmatched. CDR3 DNA: TGTGCCAGCAGCGAGGGACAGGTCAACGAAAAACTGTTTTTT. Amino acids: CASSEGQVNEKLFF.

The chain recombines TRBV4-2 with TRBJ2-6; D gene uncertain. V was clipped by 1 base and J by 4 bases, with 8 bases between them. The CDR3 extends over 15 amino acids. The germline CDR1 and CDR2 sequences are LGHNA and YNFKEQ. The CDR3 DNA is TGTGCCAGCAGCCAAGGGGCCTACGGGGCCAACGTCCTGACTTTC. Amino acids: CASSQGAYGANVLTF.